The 14 T cell receptor beta chains listed next were all sequenced from one sample in a study of cytomegalovirus exposure and HLA in healthy donors. PCR employed 60 Vbeta and 13 Jbeta primers. Sequencing used immunoSEQ multiplex PCR; TCRdb keeps in-frame clones, though not all of them. In the table there are some 110,000 clones, 60% to 85% of which are singletons. Sample: PBMCs. All receptors derive from a man in his forties or fifties in good health and CMV-seronegative.

This clone showed up just once. The chain employs TRBV2 and TRBJ2-7, with 13 bases identical to TRBD2. The V gene's germline CDR1 is SNHLY and CDR2 FYNNEI. V lost 8 bases and J lost 2; bases outside the gene matches: 6. This CDR3 contains 15 residues. The DNA for the CDR3 is TGTGCCAGCTGGGGACTAGCGGGGCCCGCCTACGAGCAGTACTTC. It translates to CASWGLAGPAYEQYF.

V usage is TRBV19 and J usage is TRBJ2-7; D is possibly TRBD1 (6 bases). The germline V gene encodes CDR1 LNHDA and CDR2 SQIVND (reference sequence). The CDR3 has 12 amino acids. The CDR3 DNA reads TGTGCATCTTCACAGGGTCCCTACGAGCAGTACTTC. Protein product: CASSQGPYEQYF.

This chain connects TRBV7-9 to TRBJ2-7; D call uncertain. Germline V gene sequence: CDR1 SEHNR, CDR2 FQNEAQ (reference sequence). This CDR3 is built from 12 residues. The germline V and J ends were trimmed by 3 bases and 3 bases, with 6 bases remaining between them. CDR3 loop: CASSFSGYEQYF. The DNA for the CDR3 is TGTGCCAGCAGCTTTTCAGGCTACGAGCAGTACTTC.

The V and J genes are TRBV6-6 and TRBJ2-7; the match to TRBD1 covers 8 bases. The CDR3 has 14 residues. Germline CDR1 and CDR2: MNHNY and SVGAGI (reference sequence). The trim removed 2 bases at V and 5 bases at J, leaving 5 bases unmatched. CDR3 sequence (DNA): TGTGCCAGCAGTTACCGGACAGGGACTGACGAGCAGTACTTC. As protein: CASSYRTGTDEQYF.

The chain recombines TRBV19 with TRBJ2-2; 9 nucleotides match TRBD1. The V gene's germline CDR1 is LNHDA and CDR2 SQIVND (reference sequence). This CDR3 contains 16 residues. Trimming at V came to 1 base and at J to 6 bases, leaving 6 bases not matched to a gene. The CDR3 DNA is TGTGCCAGTAGTATAGTGGGGACAGGGAGTCCCGGGGAGCTGTTTTTT. This translates into CASSIVGTGSPGELFF. The whole variable domain, filled in from reference TRBV19 and TRBJ2-2, reads DGGITQSPKYLFRKEGQNVTLSCEQNLNHDAMYWYRQDPGQGLRLIYYSQIVNDFQKGDIAEGYSVSREKKESFPLTVTSAQKNPTAFYLCASSIVGTGSPGELFFGEGSRLTVL.

The V gene is TRBV4-2, the J gene TRBJ1-4, with D unclear. Per germline, CDR1 LGHNA and CDR2 YNFKEQ. The CDR3 has 17 amino acids. V was clipped by 2 bases and J by 7 bases, with 20 bases between them. The CDR3 DNA follows: TGTGCCAGCAGCCAACGATCTTCGGGATTCGAGGGTGAAAAACTGTTTTTT. Its protein is CASSQRSSGFEGEKLFF.

The J gene is TRBJ2-7, the V gene TRBV6-1, with D maybe TRBD1 (6 bases). The CDR3 covers 13 residues. Germline values: CDR1 MNHNS, CDR2 SASEGT. Trimming removed 5 bases at V and 3 bases at J, with 11 bases between. The CDR3 sequence: CASSPGQSYEQYV. The CDR3 coding sequence is TGTGCCAGCAGTCCGGGACAAAGCTACGAGCAGTACGTC.

The chain combines TRBV29-1 with TRBJ1-2; D is uncertain. V shed 4 bases and J shed 4 bases, with 10 bases lying between them. Looked up from germline, CDR1 is SQVTM and CDR2 is ANQGSEA. The CDR3 is 12 residues long. CDR3 sequence (DNA): TGCAGCGTTGGCGGGGAGGGCTATGGCTACACCTTC. Protein product: CSVGGEGYGYTF.

As to this clone: In the same sample, other DNA sequences code for this CDR3. Written as DNA, the CDR3 is TGTGCCAGCAGCTTGGAGGGACAGGGGGCGTCACCCCTCCACTTT. This codes for CASSLEGQGASPLHF. The genes are TRBV5-5 and TRBJ1-6, with 12 bases lining up with TRBD1. This CDR3 has 15 residues. The ends lost 0 bases at V and 10 bases at J; junction bases unmatched: 2. Germline V CDR1 and CDR2: SGHKS, YYEKEE (reference sequence).

This clone was seen a few times. The chain employs TRBV9 and TRBJ1-6, with 9 bases that match TRBD1. Germline lookup yields CDR1 SGDLS and CDR2 YYNGEE. J was trimmed by 8 bases and V by 2 bases; bases with no gene match: 2. The CDR3 is 14 amino acids. CDR3 nucleotide sequence: TGTGCCAGCAGCGTGACAGGGGGAGATTCACCCCTCCACTTT. Protein sequence: CASSVTGGDSPLHF. The whole variable domain, remainder taken from reference TRBV9 and TRBJ1-6, is DSGVTQTPKHLITATGQRVTLRCSPRSGDLSVYWYQQSLDQGLQFLIQYYNGEERAKGNILERFSAQQFPDLHSELNLSSLELGDSALYFCASSVTGGDSPLHFGNGTRLTVT.

The V and J genes are TRBV5-1 and TRBJ2-3; 9 nucleotides line up with TRBD2. With 4 bases clipped from V and 10 bases from J, the junction kept 13 bases outside the gene matches. CDR1 SGHRS and CDR2 YFSETQ come from the germline V gene. The CDR3 spans 15 residues. The DNA of the CDR3 is TGCGCCAGCAGCCCCCTCGGGGCGGGGGGGGCGGCGCAGTATTTT. Translated, it gives CASSPLGAGGAAQYF.

V and J are TRBV11-3 and TRBJ2-7, with 7 bases matching TRBD1. CDR1 and CDR2 from the germline V gene are SGHNT and YENEEA. The CDR3 totals 17 residues. J was trimmed by 4 bases and V by 5 bases; bases with no gene match: 17. The chain's CDR3 is CASSRDRRPRPDYEQYV. CDR3 sequence (DNA): TGTGCCAGCAGCCGGGACAGACGACCCCGGCCGGATTACGAGCAGTACGTC.

In this sample, this clone turned up once. DNA for the CDR3: TGTGCCATCAGTGAGTCGGCCCTTGGAGACGAGCAGTACGTC. It codes for CAISESALGDEQYV. The V call is TRBV10-3, the J call TRBJ2-7, with unresolved D. The germline V gene has CDR1 ENHRY and CDR2 SYGVKD. The CDR3 consists of 14 residues. Trimming left V 0 bases short and J 5 bases short, with 11 bases between.

The chain carries TRBV9 and TRBJ2-7; weak D call: TRBD1 (5 bases). From germline, CDR1 is SGDLS and CDR2 YYNGEE. The length of the CDR3 is 15 residues. V shed 0 bases and J shed 1 base, with 11 bases lying between them. The CDR3: CASSVGQGISYEQYF. CDR3 DNA: TGTGCCAGCAGCGTAGGGCAGGGTATTTCCTACGAGCAGTACTTC.